Listed here is a single T cell receptor beta chain. No antigen is known for it. CDR3 length: 15 residues. V gave up 2 bases and J gave up 2 bases, with 14 bases separating them. The V gene's germline CDR1 is SGHRS and CDR2 YFSETQ. The sample is drawn from a study of cytomegalovirus exposure and HLA in healthy donors. Study observations and caveats: Clonal expansion was found to be greater in HLA-associated TCR beta chains than in equally common others in a later analysis. Later on, an analysis tied 15,000 to 20,000 TCR beta sequences to HLA alleles at 0.05 false discovery rate. The productive fraction for most TCR beta V segments was about 87% or about 30% in an earlier analysis.

It was with 60 Vbeta and 13 Jbeta primers that the PCR ran. Produced via immunoSEQ multiplex PCR; TCRdb's table is partial and in-frame only. The table has more than 150,000 clones, 60% to 85% seen once. The sequence came from a woman between 45 and 65 years old in good health and CMV-seropositive. Sample: PBMCs. The chain links TRBV5-1 to TRBJ2-7, with D possibly matching TRBD1 (6 bases). DNA for the CDR3: TGCGCCAGCAGCTTTGGGCAGGGGTCGGCCTACGAGCAGTACTTC. It translates to CASSFGQGSAYEQYF.